This entry is about one T cell receptor (beta chain). This clone was detected only a few times. Its antigen remains unidentified. The record has no base qualities; no much larger clone is one base away. For CDR1 and CDR2, the germline V gene lists SGHVS and FQNEAQ. Trimming removed 5 bases from V and 0 bases from J, leaving 13 bases between the germline ends. The cysteine opens and the phenylalanine closes a CDR3 of 16 amino acids. Only the CDR3 region is kept as DNA, spanning 48 bases read in frame from base 1. The collaborating institutions used their own protocols to collect whole blood in K2EDTA tubes. For TCRbeta analysis, collaborators shipped samples in one of three forms: frozen whole blood, isolated PBMCs, or DNA extracted from either of those sample types. TCRbeta CDR3 regions were amplified from genomic DNA by means of the immunoSEQ Assay, a bias-controlled multiplex PCR. As for the original processing: The number of nucleated cells in each sample was estimated from the amplification of reference gene primers within the assay. To quantify the absolute abundance of each unique TCRbeta CDR3 rearrangement, sequence reads were collapsed and filtered. For each sample, productive Simpson clonality was calculated as the square root of Simpson's diversity index over productive rearrangements. The table was pulled from immuneACCESS by TCRdb, which kept in-frame rearrangements only. Such tables lose some clones; where checked, under half of the loss comes from unresolved V genes, and the rest has no known cause. V and J calls and clone size come straight from that table; D and trimming were deduced from the DNA. The sample records some 110,000 clones, around 80% of which are singletons. 11% to 15% of the sample lies in the top ten.

The data originate from a study of blood T cell repertoires in COVID-19 (TCRdb year 2020). Context from the whole study: Samples covering the acute and convalescent phases of COVID-19 were provided by collaborators in the United States, Italy and Spain. The prospective study material was composed of cDNA or gDNA derived from T cells, B-cell-depleted T cells, or PBMCs. The repertoires were released in a freely available public database meant as a resource for research on the immune response to SARS-CoV-2. Deeply sampled blood TCRbeta repertoires from subjects exposed to, actively infected with, or recovered from COVID-19 were included in the dataset. HLA class I and class II types, where available, came from metadata supplied by the sample provider rather than from assay-based typing. Sample metadata almost always included a de-identified subject ID, COVID-19 status, age in years and sex. The samples were drawn from the first 160 participants of the ongoing ImmuneRACE study and from over 950 subjects provided by 6 global collaborators.

Results the study describes overall, beyond this receptor: The amount of clinical and demographic metadata varied by source and participant and was provided uncurated.

This receptor was taken from an older woman with acute or convalescent COVID-19. The rearrangement combines TRBV7-8 with TRBJ1-4; the D segment cannot be called with confidence. The sequenced sample was peripheral blood. In nucleotide form, the sequence is TGTGCCAGCAGCAGAAGACTGCTTACAACTAATGAAAAACTGTTTTTT. Its coded protein is CASSRRLLTTNEKLFF.